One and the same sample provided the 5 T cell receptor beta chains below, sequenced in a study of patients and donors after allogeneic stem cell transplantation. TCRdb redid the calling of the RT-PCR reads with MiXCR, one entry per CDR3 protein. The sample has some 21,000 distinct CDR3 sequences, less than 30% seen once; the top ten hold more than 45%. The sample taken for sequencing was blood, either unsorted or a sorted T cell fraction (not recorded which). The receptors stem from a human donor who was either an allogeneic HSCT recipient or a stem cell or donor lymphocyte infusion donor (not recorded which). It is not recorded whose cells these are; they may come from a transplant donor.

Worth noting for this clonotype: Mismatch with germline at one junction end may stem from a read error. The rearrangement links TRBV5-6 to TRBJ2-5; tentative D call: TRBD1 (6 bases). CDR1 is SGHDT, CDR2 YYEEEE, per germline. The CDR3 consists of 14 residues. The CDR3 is CASTLQGPPETQYF. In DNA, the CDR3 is TGTGCCAGCACCTTGCAGGGGCCCCCAGAGACCCAGTACTTC. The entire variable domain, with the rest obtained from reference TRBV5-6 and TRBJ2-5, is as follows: DAGVTQSPTHLIKTRGQQVTLRCSPKSGHDTVSWYQQALGQGPQFIFQYYEEEERQRGNFPDRFSGHQFPNYSSELNVNALLLGDSALYLCASTLQGPPETQYFGPGTRLLVL.

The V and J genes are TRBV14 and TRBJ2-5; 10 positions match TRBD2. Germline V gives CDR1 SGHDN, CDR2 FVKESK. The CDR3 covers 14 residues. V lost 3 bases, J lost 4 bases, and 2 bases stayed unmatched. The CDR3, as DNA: TGTGCCAGCAGCCACTTAGCGGGGGGAGAGACCCAGTACTTC. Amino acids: CASSHLAGGETQYF.

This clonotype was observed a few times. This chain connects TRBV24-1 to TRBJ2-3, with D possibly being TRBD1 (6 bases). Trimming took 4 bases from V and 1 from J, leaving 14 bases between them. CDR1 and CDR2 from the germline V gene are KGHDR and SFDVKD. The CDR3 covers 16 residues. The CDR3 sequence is CATSDPGELGTDTQYF. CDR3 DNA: TGTGCCACCAGTGACCCAGGGGAATTGGGCACAGATACGCAGTATTTT.

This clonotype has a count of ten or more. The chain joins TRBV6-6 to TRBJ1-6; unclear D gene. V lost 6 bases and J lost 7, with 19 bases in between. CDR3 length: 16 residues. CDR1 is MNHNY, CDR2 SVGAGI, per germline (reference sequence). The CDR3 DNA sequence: TGTGCCAGCAGCCGACGGTCAGGACGGCTAAATTCACCCCTCCACTTT. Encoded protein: CASSRRSGRLNSPLHF.

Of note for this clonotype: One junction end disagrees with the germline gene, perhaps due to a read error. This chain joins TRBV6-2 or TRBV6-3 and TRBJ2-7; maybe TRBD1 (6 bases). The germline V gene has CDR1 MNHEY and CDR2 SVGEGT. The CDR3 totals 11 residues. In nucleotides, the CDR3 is TGTGCCAGCAGTCACGGGACATGGATCCTCTTC. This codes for CASSHGTWILF.